The clone carrying this T cell receptor beta chain was found once. It was with random hexamers that roughly 0.45 to 1 ug RNA was reverse transcribed. Multiplex PCR with immunoSEQ amplified the TCR beta CDR3 across 54 Vbeta and 13 Jbeta. TCRdb itself ran the immunoSEQ multiplex PCR reads through MiXCR, one entry per CDR3 protein. Of 100,000 to 150,000 distinct CDR3 sequences in the sample, 90% to 95% were seen once. In blood CD8+ and CD4+ T cells, TCR beta underwent sequencing. The TEMRA cells underwent FACS enrichment, while the CD8+ and CD4+ T cells underwent negative isolation. This CDR3 spans 14 amino acids. The germline V gene has CDR1 SGDLS and CDR2 YYNGEE. V lost 4 bases and J 1 base, leaving 11 bases between the germline ends. This entry belongs to a study of CD8 T cells in Susac syndrome.

This receptor was identified in a human donor in good health. The sequenced sample was CD4+ T cells from PBMCs. The chain employs TRBV9 and TRBJ1-1, with D uncertain. CDR3 in DNA: TGTGCCAGCAGCCTCCCTTTACAGAACACTGAAGCTTTCTTT. This codes for CASSLPLQNTEAFF.